The next 28 T cell receptor beta chains were all read from a single sample in a study of CD8 T cells in Susac syndrome. Random-hexamer reverse transcription was applied to about 0.45 to 1 ug RNA. TCRdb re-derived calls from the immunoSEQ multiplex PCR reads in MiXCR, one entry per CDR3 protein. The data hold 210,000 or so distinct CDR3 sequences, with 94% observed a single time. Sequencing input: CD4+ T cells from PBMCs. The receptors were sampled from a human donor with Susac syndrome.

The genes are TRBV29-1 and TRBJ1-4, with a possible D match to TRBD1 (5 bases). The CDR3 is 12 residues long. The V gene lost 5 bases and the J gene lost 7 bases, with 11 bases spanning the gap. The germline V gene encodes CDR1 SQVTM and CDR2 ANQGSEA. The CDR3 DNA reads TGCAGCGTTAGGGTGGGGGGTGAAAAACTGTTTTTT. This encodes CSVRVGGEKLFF.

The chain uses TRBV30 and TRBJ2-1, with 12 bases identical to TRBD1. The J segment lost 7 bases and the V segment lost 3 bases, leaving 7 bases of the junction unmatched. There are 15 residues in the CDR3. Germline assignment: CDR1 GTSNPN and CDR2 SVGIG (reference sequence). The CDR3 loop reads CAWRRDRGPGNEQFF. CDR3 nucleotide sequence: TGTGCCTGGAGGAGGGACAGGGGGCCGGGAAATGAGCAGTTCTTC. Complete variable domain (other parts from reference TRBV30 and TRBJ2-1): SQTIHQWPATLVQPVGSPLSLECTVEGTSNPNLYWYRQAAGRGLQLLFYSVGIGQISSEVPQNLSASRPQDRQFILSSKKLLLSDSGFYLCAWRRDRGPGNEQFFGPGTRLTVL.

The rearrangement links TRBV18 to TRBJ1-1; D is unclear. Trimming removed 2 bases at V and 2 bases at J, with 12 bases between. This CDR3 spans 15 amino acids. Germline V CDR1 and CDR2: KGHSH, LQKENI. CDR3 sequence (DNA): TGTGCCAGCTCACCATCCGGCAAGATCAACACTGAAGCTTTCTTT. As protein: CASSPSGKINTEAFF. The full variable domain, rest sourced from reference TRBV18 and TRBJ1-1, is NAGVMQNPRHLVRRRGQEARLRCSPMKGHSHVYWYRQLPEEGLKFMVYLQKENIIDESGMPKERFSAEFPKEGPSILRIQQVVRGDSAAYFCASSPSGKINTEAFFGQGTRLTVV.

The J gene is TRBJ2-3, the V gene TRBV9; TRBD2 agrees at 11 bases. The V gene's germline CDR1 is SGDLS and CDR2 YYNGEE. The CDR3 loop spans 16 amino acids. The V and J ends lost 2 bases and 1 base, in that order; junction bases with no gene match: 3. CDR3 coding DNA: TGTGCCAGCAGCGTTGATAGCGGGGGGGGCACAGATACGCAGTATTTT. Translated: CASSVDSGGGTDTQYF.

The rearrangement uses TRBV30 and TRBJ1-1, with 8 bases matching TRBD1. From germline, CDR1 is GTSNPN and CDR2 SVGIG (reference sequence). Trimming took 2 bases from V and 3 from J; bases not matched to a gene: 8. The CDR3 is 15 residues long. The CDR3 is CAWSRPDRDYTEAFF. The CDR3 DNA sequence: TGTGCCTGGAGTCGACCGGACAGGGATTACACTGAAGCTTTCTTT.

V gene TRBV30 combines with J gene TRBJ1-1, with TRBD1 matching over 7 bases. Germline V gives CDR1 GTSNPN, CDR2 SVGIG (reference sequence). Trimming removed 0 bases from V and 1 base from J; junction bases left unmatched: 2. The CDR3 consists of 14 residues. CDR3 DNA sequence: TGTGCCTGGAGTGTAAGGACAGGGAACACTGAAGCTTTCTTT. This gives the protein CAWSVRTGNTEAFF.

The chain couples TRBV3-1 to TRBJ2-1, with 7 bases fitting TRBD2. The CDR3 has 19 residues. The germline V gene encodes CDR1 LGHDT and CDR2 YNNKEL (reference sequence). With V trimmed by 0 bases and J by 0 bases, 11 bases remained unmatched. The CDR3 sequence is CASSQDLGRASSSYNEQFF. The DNA for the CDR3 is TGTGCCAGCAGCCAAGATCTAGGGAGGGCCAGTAGCTCCTACAATGAGCAGTTCTTC.

The chain employs TRBV30 and TRBJ1-4; 7 bases align to TRBD1. The V gene end was trimmed by 0 bases and the J gene end by 7 bases; junction bases not matched to a gene: 2. Germline CDR1 GTSNPN, CDR2 SVGIG (reference sequence). The CDR3 spans 13 residues. Here the CDR3 reads CAWSVPGGEKLFF. CDR3 coding DNA: TGTGCCTGGAGTGTCCCAGGGGGTGAAAAACTGTTTTTT.

The rearrangement joins TRBV14 to TRBJ2-1, with 9 bases lining up with TRBD2. Germline-derived CDR1 and CDR2 are SGHDN and FVKESK. Trimming removed 0 bases from V and 11 bases from J; junction bases left unmatched: 5. CDR3 length equals 14 residues. CDR3 sequence reads: CASSQDTSGGQQFF. The CDR3, as DNA: TGTGCCAGCAGCCAAGACACGAGCGGGGGGCAGCAGTTCTTC.

This clonotype was seen a single time. The chain couples TRBV5-4 to TRBJ1-2; D remains ambiguous. The CDR3 extends over 14 amino acids. Germline lookup yields CDR1 SGHNT and CDR2 YYREEE (reference sequence). Between the trimmed V and J ends, which lost 3 bases and 5 bases, there was a span of 14 bases. The CDR3 loop is CASSSRIGEYGYTF. In DNA form, the CDR3 reads TGTGCCAGCAGCTCGAGGATCGGGGAATATGGCTACACCTTC.

This clonotype came up once. The chain recombines TRBV6-5 with TRBJ1-1, with D unclear. In germline, CDR1 is MNHEY, CDR2 SVGAGI. This CDR3 is built from 14 residues. V gave up 6 bases and J gave up 0 bases, with 11 bases separating them. The CDR3 DNA reads as TGTGCCAGCAGGAGCAATTCAATGAACACTGAAGCTTTCTTT. This gives the protein CASRSNSMNTEAFF.

This chain links TRBV6-2 or TRBV6-3 with TRBJ1-1, with D unclear. The CDR3 runs 15 residues. The germline CDR1 and CDR2 sequences are MNHEY and SVGEGT. V lost 8 bases to trimming and J lost 1 base, with 17 bases between them. The CDR3 region has the DNA TGTGCCAGCCTACCCCCTCTTTCCAGGAACACTGAAGCTTTCTTT. Translating gives CASLPPLSRNTEAFF.

V and J are TRBV12-3 or TRBV12-4 and TRBJ2-2; D is uncertain. The CDR3 runs to 15 residues. Between the trimmed V and J ends, which lost 3 bases and 1 base, there was a span of 9 bases. The CDR3 here is CASSFQGMNTGELFF. In DNA, the CDR3 is TGTGCCAGCAGTTTCCAAGGCATGAACACCGGGGAGCTGTTTTTT.

The chain recombines TRBV30 with TRBJ2-2; D remains ambiguous. Germline-derived CDR1 and CDR2 are GTSNPN and SVGIG (reference sequence). The CDR3 totals 14 residues. Trimming left V 4 bases short and J 4 bases short, with 13 bases between. CDR3: CAWITSGPTGELFF. CDR3 coding DNA: TGTGCCTGGATCACTTCCGGGCCCACCGGGGAGCTGTTTTTT.

V is TRBV27 and J is TRBJ1-2; D is perhaps TRBD1 (5 bases). The CDR3 is 13 residues long. The ends were cut back, 7 bases at V and 0 bases at J, with 9 bases in the middle. Per germline, CDR1 MNHEY and CDR2 SMNVEV (reference sequence). The CDR3 reads CASKEGPNYGYTF. The CDR3, as DNA: TGTGCCAGCAAGGAGGGACCTAACTATGGCTACACCTTC.

The J gene is TRBJ1-1, the V gene TRBV6-2 or TRBV6-3; D ambiguous. V lost 7 bases and J 1 base, leaving 10 bases between the germline ends. There are 13 residues in the CDR3. Germline assignment: CDR1 MNHEY and CDR2 SVGEGT. CDR3 coding DNA: TGTGCCAGCACCGGATCTGGGAACACTGAAGCTTTCTTT. Its protein is CASTGSGNTEAFF.

The chain links TRBV12-3 or TRBV12-4 to TRBJ2-7; TRBD1 is a possible D gene (5 bases). Between the trimmed V and J ends, which lost 5 bases and 0 bases, there was a span of 11 bases. The CDR3 contains 14 residues. In DNA form, the CDR3 reads TGTGCCAGCAGTCCTACAGGACACTCCTACGAGCAGTACTTC. Amino acid sequence: CASSPTGHSYEQYF.

The chain couples TRBV15 to TRBJ2-7, with D maybe TRBD2 (5 bases). CDR1 is LNHNV, CDR2 YYDKDF, per germline (reference sequence). The CDR3 covers 16 residues. V was clipped by 5 bases and J by 0 bases, with 17 bases between them. CDR3 nucleotides: TGTGCCACCAGCGTCTCCAGAGGGCTGAACTCCTACGAGCAGTACTTC. It is translated as CATSVSRGLNSYEQYF.

This sequence joins TRBV12-3 or TRBV12-4 and TRBJ2-5; TRBD1 might be the D (5 bases). The CDR3 loop spans 14 amino acids. Trimming shortened V by 2 bases and J by 2 bases, and 9 bases separated the two germline ends. The CDR3 nucleotides are TGTGCCAGCAGTTTATCCCACAGGCAAGAGACCCAGTACTTC. This gives the protein CASSLSHRQETQYF.

The chain recombines TRBV5-4 with TRBJ1-1, with 8 bases identical to TRBD1. Germline loops: CDR1 SGHNT, CDR2 YYREEE (reference sequence). The CDR3 runs to 14 residues. Losses at the gene ends were 5 bases for V and 1 base for J; bases not matched to a gene: 4. The CDR3 sequence is CASRPGGQNTEAFF. The DNA for the CDR3 is TGTGCCAGCAGGCCAGGGGGCCAGAACACTGAAGCTTTCTTT.

The V gene is TRBV4-3, the J gene TRBJ1-1; D is ambiguous. The length of the CDR3 is 15 residues. Germline CDR1 LGHNA, CDR2 YSLEER. V was clipped by 1 base and J by 3 bases, with 12 bases between them. The DNA of the CDR3 is TGCGCCAGCAGCCAAGCGGGCAGGTTACACACTGAAGCTTTCTTT. Translation: CASSQAGRLHTEAFF.

A note on this clonotype: One junction end does not reproduce the germline sequence, and a read error may be involved. The chain joins TRBV4-3 to TRBJ2-1; 8 bases agree with TRBD1. This CDR3 comprises 17 residues. CDR1 LGHNA and CDR2 YSLEER come from the germline V gene. The CDR3 region is CANSHALGQGALNEQFF. The CDR3 DNA reads TGCGCCAACAGCCACGCACTAGGGCAGGGGGCGCTTAATGAGCAGTTCTTC.

The chain couples TRBV20-1 to TRBJ1-1; D gene ambiguous. Germline V gives CDR1 DFQATT, CDR2 SNEGSKA (reference sequence). V lost 0 bases and J 7 bases, leaving 9 bases between the germline ends. This CDR3 contains 12 residues. CDR3 sequence: CSARDETLEAFF. The CDR3, as DNA: TGCAGTGCTAGAGATGAGACCCTTGAAGCTTTCTTT.

The V call is TRBV5-1, the J call TRBJ1-2; TRBD1 is a possible D gene (5 bases). CDR3 length: 12 amino acids. The germline gives CDR1 SGHRS, CDR2 YFSETQ. V gave up 9 bases and J gave up 0 bases, with 9 bases separating them. The CDR3 sequence: CATRDANYGYTF. Here the CDR3 DNA reads TGCGCCACTAGGGACGCTAACTATGGCTACACCTTC.

The J gene is TRBJ1-1, the V gene TRBV5-4; 9 bases agree with TRBD1. The CDR3 loop spans 15 amino acids. The J segment lost 1 base and the V segment lost 7 bases, leaving 8 bases of the junction unmatched. CDR1 and CDR2 (germline): SGHNT, YYREEE (reference sequence). The CDR3 nucleotides are TGTGCCAGCGGTTTACAGGGGGCGACGAACACTGAAGCTTTCTTT. Amino acids: CASGLQGATNTEAFF. Combining the CDR3 with reference TRBV5-4 and TRBJ1-1 gives the whole variable domain ETGVTQSPTHLIKTRGQQVTLRCSSQSGHNTVSWYQQALGQGPQFIFQYYREEENGRGNFPPRFSGLQFPNYSSELNVNALELDDSALYLCASGLQGATNTEAFFGQGTRLTVV.

V and J are TRBV5-5 and TRBJ1-6, with TRBD1 identical over 9 bases. After removal of 7 bases from V and 2 bases from J, the junction contained 7 bases not matched to a gene. This CDR3 is built from 16 residues. Germline CDR1 SGHKS, CDR2 YYEKEE (reference sequence). CDR3 nucleotide sequence: TGTGCCAGCGGCGGACAGGGGATTCCCTATAATTCACCCCTCCACTTT. It codes for CASGGQGIPYNSPLHF.

The V gene is TRBV25-1, the J gene TRBJ1-2; TRBD1 agrees at 9 bases. This CDR3 has 14 residues. Trimming took 4 bases from V and 6 from J; bases not matched to a gene: 6. Per the germline V gene, CDR1 is MGHDK and CDR2 is SYGVNS. CDR3 protein: CASSAYRGQDGYTF. The CDR3 nucleotides read TGTGCCAGCAGTGCTTACAGGGGGCAAGATGGCTACACCTTC.

This clonotype occurred once. This chain links TRBV6-2 or TRBV6-3 with TRBJ1-5; D ambiguous. Between the trimmed V and J ends, which lost 1 base and 2 bases, there was a span of 3 bases. The germline V gene encodes CDR1 MNHEY and CDR2 SVGEGT. This CDR3 comprises 13 residues. The CDR3 here is CASSYWGNQPQHF. The CDR3 nucleotides read TGTGCCAGCAGTTACTGGGGCAATCAGCCCCAGCATTTT.